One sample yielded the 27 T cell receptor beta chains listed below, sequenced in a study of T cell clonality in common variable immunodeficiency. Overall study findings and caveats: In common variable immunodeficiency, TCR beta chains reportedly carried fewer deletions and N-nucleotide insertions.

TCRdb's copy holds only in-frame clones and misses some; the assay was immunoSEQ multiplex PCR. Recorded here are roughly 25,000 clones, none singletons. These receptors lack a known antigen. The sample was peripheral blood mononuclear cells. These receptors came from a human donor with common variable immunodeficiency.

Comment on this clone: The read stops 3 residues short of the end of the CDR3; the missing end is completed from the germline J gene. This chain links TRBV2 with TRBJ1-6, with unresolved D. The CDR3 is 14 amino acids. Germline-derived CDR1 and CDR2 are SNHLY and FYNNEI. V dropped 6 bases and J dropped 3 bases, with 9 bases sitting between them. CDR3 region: CASRLHIYNSPLHF. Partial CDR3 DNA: TGTGCCAGCAGGTTACACATCTATAATTCACCC.

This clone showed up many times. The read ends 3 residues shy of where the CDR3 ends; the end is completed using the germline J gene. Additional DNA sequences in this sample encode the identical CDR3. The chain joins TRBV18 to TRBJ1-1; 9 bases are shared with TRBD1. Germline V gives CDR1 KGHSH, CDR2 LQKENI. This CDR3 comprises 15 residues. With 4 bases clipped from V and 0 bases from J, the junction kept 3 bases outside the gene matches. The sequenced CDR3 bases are TGTGCCAGCTCACTGGGACAGGGACTGAACACTGAA. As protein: CASSLGQGLNTE. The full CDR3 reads CASSLGQGLNTEAFF.

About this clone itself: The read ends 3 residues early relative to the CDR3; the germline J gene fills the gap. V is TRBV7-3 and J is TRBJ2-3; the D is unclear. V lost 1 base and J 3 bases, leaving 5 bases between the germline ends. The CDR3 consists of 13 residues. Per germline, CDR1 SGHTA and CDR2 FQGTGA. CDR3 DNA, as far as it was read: TGTGCCAGCAGCTTAATCTCGACAGATACG. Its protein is CASSLISTDT. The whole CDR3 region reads CASSLISTDTQYF.

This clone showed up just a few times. The CDR3 bases that were read are TGTGCCAGCACCTCGACAGGGGAAAGCAATCAGCCC. Translated: CASTSTGESNQP. The full CDR3 sequence reads CASTSTGESNQPQHF. This chain links TRBV2 with TRBJ1-5; TRBD1 agrees at 8 bases. The observed sequence ends 3 residues before the CDR3 terminus, with the missing tail filled in from the germline J gene. Per the germline V gene, CDR1 is SNHLY and CDR2 is FYNNEI. CDR3 length: 15 residues. V was clipped by 7 bases and J by 1 base; unmatched bases: 6.

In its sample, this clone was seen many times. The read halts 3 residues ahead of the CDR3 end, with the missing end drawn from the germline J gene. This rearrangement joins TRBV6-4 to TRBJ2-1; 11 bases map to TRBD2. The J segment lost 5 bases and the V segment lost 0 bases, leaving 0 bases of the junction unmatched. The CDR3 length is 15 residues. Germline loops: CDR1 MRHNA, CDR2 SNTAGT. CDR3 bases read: TGTGCCAGCAGTGACTCGACTAGCGGGAACAATGAG. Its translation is CASSDSTSGNNE. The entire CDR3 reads CASSDSTSGNNEQFF.

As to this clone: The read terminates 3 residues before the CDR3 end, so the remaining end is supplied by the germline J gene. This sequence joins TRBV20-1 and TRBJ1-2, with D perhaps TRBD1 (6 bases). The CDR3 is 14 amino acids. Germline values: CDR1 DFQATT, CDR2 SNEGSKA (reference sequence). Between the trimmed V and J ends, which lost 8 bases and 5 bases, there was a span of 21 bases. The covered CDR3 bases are TGCAGTCCCTCGGACAGCCCCGGAAGATATGGC. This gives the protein CSPSDSPGRYG. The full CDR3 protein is CSPSDSPGRYGYTF.

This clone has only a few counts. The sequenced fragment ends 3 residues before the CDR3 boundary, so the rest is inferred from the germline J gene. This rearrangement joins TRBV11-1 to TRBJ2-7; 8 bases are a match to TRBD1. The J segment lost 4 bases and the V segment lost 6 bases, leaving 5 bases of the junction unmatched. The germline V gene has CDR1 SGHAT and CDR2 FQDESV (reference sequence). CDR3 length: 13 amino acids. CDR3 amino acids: CASRDRVRYEQYF. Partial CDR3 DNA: TGTGCCAGCAGGGACAGGGTAAGGTACGAG.

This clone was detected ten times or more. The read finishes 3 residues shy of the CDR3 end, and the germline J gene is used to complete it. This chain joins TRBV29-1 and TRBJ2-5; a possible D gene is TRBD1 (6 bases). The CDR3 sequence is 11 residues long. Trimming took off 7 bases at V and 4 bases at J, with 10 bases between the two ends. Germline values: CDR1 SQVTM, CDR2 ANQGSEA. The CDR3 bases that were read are TGCAGCGGACAGGTCGGAGAGACC. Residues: CSGQVGET. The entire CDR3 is CSGQVGETQYF.

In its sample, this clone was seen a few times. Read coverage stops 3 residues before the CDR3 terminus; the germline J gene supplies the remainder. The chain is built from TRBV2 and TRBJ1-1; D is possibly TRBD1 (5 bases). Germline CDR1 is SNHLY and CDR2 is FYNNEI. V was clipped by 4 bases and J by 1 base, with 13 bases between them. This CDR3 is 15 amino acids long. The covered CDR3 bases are TGTGCCAGCAGTGCTTGGCCTCAGGGGAACACTGAA. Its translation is CASSAWPQGNTE. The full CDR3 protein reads CASSAWPQGNTEAFF.

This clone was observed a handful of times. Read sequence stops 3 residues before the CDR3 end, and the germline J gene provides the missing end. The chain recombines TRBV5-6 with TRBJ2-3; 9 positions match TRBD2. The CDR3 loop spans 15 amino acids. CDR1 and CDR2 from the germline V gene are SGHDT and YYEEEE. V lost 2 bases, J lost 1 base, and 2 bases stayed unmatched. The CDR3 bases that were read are TGTGCCAGCAGCTTCGGCGGGGGGGGCACAGATACG. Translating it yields CASSFGGGGTDT. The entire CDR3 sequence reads CASSFGGGGTDTQYF.

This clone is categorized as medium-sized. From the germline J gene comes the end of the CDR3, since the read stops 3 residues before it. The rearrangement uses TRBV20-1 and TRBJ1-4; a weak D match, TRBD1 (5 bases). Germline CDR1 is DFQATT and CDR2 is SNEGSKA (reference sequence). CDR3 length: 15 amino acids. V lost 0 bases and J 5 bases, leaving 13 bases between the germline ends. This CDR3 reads CSAREPIGANEKLFF. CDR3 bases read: TGCAGTGCTAGAGAGCCTATAGGGGCGAATGAAAAA.

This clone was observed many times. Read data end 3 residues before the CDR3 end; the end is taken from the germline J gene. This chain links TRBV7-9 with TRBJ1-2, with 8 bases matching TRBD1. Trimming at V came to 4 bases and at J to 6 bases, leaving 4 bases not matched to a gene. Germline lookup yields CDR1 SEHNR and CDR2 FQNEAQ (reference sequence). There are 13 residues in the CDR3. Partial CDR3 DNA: TGTGCCAGCAGCTCCGGGACAGGTCATGGC. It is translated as CASSSGTGHG. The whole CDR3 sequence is CASSSGTGHGYTF.

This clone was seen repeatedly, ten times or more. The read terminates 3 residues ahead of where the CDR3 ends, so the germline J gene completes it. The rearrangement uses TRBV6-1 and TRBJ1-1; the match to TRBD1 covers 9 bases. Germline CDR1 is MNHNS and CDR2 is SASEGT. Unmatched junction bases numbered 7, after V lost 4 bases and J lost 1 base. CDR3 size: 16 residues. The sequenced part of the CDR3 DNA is TGTGCCAGCAGTGCTTCACAGGGGGCTACGAACACTGAA. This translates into CASSASQGATNTE. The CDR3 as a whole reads CASSASQGATNTEAFF.

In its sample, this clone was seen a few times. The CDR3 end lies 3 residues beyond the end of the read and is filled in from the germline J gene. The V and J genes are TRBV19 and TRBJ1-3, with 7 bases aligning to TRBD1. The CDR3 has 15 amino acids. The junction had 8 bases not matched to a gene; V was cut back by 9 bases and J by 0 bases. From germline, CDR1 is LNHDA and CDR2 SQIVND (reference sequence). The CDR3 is CASRDSAFSGNTIYF. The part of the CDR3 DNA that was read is TGTGCCAGCCGGGACAGTGCCTTCTCTGGAAACACC.

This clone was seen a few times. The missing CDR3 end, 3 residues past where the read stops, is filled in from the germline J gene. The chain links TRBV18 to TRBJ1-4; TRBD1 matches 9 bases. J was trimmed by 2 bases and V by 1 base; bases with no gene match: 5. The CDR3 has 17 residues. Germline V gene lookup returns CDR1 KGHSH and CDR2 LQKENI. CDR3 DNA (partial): TGTGCCAGCTCACCACGAAACAGGGGGCCTACTAATGAAAAA. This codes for CASSPRNRGPTNEK. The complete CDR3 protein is CASSPRNRGPTNEKLFF.

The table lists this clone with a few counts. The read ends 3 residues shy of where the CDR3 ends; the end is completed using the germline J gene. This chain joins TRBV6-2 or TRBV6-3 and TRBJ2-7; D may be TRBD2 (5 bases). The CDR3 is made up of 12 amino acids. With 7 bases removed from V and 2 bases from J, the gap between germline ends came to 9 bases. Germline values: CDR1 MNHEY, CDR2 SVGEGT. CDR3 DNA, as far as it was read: TGTGCCAGCACCAGCGGTACCTACGAG. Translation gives CASTSGTYE. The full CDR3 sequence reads CASTSGTYEQYF.

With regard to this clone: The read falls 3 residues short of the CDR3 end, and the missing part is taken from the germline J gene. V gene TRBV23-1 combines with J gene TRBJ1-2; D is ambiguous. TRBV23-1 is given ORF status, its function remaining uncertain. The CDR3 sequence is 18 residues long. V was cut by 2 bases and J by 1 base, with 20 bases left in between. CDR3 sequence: CASSQARAPQYYNYGYTF. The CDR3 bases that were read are TGCGCCAGCAGTCAAGCGAGGGCCCCTCAGTATTATAACTATGGC.

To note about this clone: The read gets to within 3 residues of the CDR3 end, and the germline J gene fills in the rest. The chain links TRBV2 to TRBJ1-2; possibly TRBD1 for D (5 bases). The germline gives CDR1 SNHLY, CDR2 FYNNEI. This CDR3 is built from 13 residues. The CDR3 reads CASTGEGVPYYTF. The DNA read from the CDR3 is TGTGCCAGCACCGGTGAAGGGGTACCCTAC.

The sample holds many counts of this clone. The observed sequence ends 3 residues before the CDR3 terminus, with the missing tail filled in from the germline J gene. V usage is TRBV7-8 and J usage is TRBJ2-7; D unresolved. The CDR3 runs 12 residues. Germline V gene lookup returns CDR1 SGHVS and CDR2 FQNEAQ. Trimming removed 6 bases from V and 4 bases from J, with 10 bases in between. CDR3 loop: CASSREGYEQYF. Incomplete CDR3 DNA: TGTGCCAGCAGTCGAGAAGGGTACGAG.

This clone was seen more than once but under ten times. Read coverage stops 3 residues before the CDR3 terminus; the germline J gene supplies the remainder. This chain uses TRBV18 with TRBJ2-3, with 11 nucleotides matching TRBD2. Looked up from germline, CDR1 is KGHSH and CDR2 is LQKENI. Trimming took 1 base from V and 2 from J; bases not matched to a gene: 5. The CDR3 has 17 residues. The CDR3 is CASSPLSSGGPTDTQYF. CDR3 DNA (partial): TGTGCCAGCTCACCACTCTCTAGCGGGGGGCCCACAGATACG.

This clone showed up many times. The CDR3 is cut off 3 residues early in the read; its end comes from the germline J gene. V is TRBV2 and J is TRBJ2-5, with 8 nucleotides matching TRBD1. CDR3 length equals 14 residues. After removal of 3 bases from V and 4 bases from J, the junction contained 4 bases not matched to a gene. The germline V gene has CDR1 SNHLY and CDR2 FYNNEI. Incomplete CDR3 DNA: TGTGCCAGCAGTGACAGGGGGCGCAGAGAGACC. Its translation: CASSDRGRRET. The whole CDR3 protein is CASSDRGRRETQYF.

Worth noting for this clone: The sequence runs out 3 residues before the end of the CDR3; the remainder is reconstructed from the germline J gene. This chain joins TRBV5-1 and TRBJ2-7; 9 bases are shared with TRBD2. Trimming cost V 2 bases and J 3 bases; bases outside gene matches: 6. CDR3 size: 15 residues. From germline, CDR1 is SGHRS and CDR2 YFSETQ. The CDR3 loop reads CASSFIAGVGYEQYF. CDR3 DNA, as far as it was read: TGCGCCAGCAGCTTCATAGCGGGAGTGGGCTACGAG.

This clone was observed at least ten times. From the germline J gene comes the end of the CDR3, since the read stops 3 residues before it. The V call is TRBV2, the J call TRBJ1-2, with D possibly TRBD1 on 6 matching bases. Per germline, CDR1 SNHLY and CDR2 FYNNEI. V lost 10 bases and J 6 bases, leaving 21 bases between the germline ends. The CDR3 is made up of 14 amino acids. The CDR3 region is CATTESGEWNGYTF. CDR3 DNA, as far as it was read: TGTGCCACGACTGAGTCAGGGGAATGGAATGGC.

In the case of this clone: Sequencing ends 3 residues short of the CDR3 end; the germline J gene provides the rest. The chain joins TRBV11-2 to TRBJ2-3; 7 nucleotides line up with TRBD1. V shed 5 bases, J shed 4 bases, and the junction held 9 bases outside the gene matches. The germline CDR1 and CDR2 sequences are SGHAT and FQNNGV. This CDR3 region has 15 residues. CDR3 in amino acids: CASSTRQGLADTQYF. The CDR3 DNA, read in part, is TGTGCCAGCAGCACCCGACAGGGTTTAGCAGATACG.

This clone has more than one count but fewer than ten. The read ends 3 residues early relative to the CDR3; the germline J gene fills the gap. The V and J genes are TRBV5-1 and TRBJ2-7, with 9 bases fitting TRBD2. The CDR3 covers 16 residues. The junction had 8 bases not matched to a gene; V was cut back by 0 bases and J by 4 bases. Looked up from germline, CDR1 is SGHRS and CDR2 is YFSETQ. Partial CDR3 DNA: TGCGCCAGCAGCTTGGGGGGCGTAGCGGGAGCTTACGAG. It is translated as CASSLGGVAGAYE. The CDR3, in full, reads CASSLGGVAGAYEQYF.

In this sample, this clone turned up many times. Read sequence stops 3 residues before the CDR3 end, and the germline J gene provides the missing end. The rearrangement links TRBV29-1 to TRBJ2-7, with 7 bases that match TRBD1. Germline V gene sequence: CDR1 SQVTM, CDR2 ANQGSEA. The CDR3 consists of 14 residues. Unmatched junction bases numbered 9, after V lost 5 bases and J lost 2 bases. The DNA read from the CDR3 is TGCAGCGTTCTAGGGGACAGAATAACCTACGAG. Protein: CSVLGDRITYE. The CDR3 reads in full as CSVLGDRITYEQYF.

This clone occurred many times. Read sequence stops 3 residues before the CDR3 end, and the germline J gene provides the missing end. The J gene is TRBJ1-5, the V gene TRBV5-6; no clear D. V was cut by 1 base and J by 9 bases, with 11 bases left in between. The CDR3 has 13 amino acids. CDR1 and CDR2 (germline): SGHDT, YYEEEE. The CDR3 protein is CASSLMGKGPQHF. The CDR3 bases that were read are TGTGCCAGCAGCTTGATGGGCAAGGGGCCC.